This T cell receptor beta chain was captured by sequencing in a study of cytomegalovirus exposure and HLA in healthy donors. Study context: A prior analysis found about 110 million unique TCR beta sequences from 170 million or so T cells. General study findings and limits: Judged likely to be a sequencing artifact was a cluster of highly shared sequence variants.

Comments on this clone: The target antigen is unknown.

The PCR ran on 60 Vbeta and 13 Jbeta primers. The method was immunoSEQ multiplex PCR; TCRdb's version includes in-frame clones alone and lacks a portion of them. This table holds roughly 140,000 clones, approximately 80% found once. The CDR3 spans 11 residues. Trimming shortened V by 6 bases and J by 5 bases, and 5 bases separated the two germline ends. Germline CDR1 is MNHEY and CDR2 is SMNVEV (reference sequence). The sequence was collected from a man aged 35 to 55 in good health and CMV-seronegative. This rearrangement joins TRBV27 to TRBJ1-5; no definite D call. The source material was PBMCs. The CDR3 protein is CASSHYQPQHF. The CDR3 region has the DNA TGTGCCAGCAGCCACTATCAGCCCCAGCATTTT.